The rows below give T cell receptor beta chains drawn from one sample of a study of blood T cells in healthy people across ages. In TCRdb, the 5' RACE reads were re-called with MiXCR into one record per CDR3 protein. Here the sample spans 1 million or so distinct CDR3 sequences, 45% being singletons. Sequencing was done on a sample of blood. The receptor set was obtained from a woman aged 55-75 years in good health. CDR3s include the opening cysteine and the closing phenylalanine or tryptophan. The D gene is left open where the match is weak. Rows may omit the clone size; those that give it use once, few, many or a size class.

CDR3 protein: CASSFQGGNTEAFF
CDR3 DNA: TGTGCCAGCAGTTTTCAGGGAGGGAACACTGAAGCTTTCTTT
J gene: TRBJ1-1
clone size: -
V gene: TRBV6-5
D gene: -

CDR3 protein: CASSFWTSGNEQYF
CDR3 DNA: TGTGCCAGCAGTTTTTGGACTAGCGGGAACGAGCAGTACTTC
J gene: TRBJ2-7
clone size: few
V gene: TRBV28
D gene: TRBD2

CDR3 protein: CASSYPDRSPYEQYF
CDR3 DNA: TGTGCCAGCAGTTACCCAGACAGGTCCCCCTACGAGCAGTACTTC
J gene: TRBJ2-7
clone size: -
V gene: TRBV6-2/TRBV6-3
D gene: -

CDR3 protein: CASRSQGSYTF
CDR3 DNA: TGTGCCAGCAGGTCACAGGGAAGCTACACCTTC
J gene: TRBJ1-2
clone size: -
V gene: TRBV12-3/TRBV12-4
D gene: -

CDR3 protein: CASSFDRGHSLAKNIQYF
CDR3 DNA: TGTGCCAGCAGTTTCGACAGGGGGCATTCCCTAGCCAAAAACATTCAGTACTTC
J gene: TRBJ2-4
clone size: -
V gene: TRBV28
D gene: TRBD1

CDR3 protein: CASSPTRVSGANVLTF
CDR3 DNA: TGTGCCAGCAGTCCGACTCGAGTCTCTGGGGCCAACGTCCTGACTTTC
J gene: TRBJ2-6
clone size: -
V gene: TRBV27
D gene: -

CDR3 protein: CAISGGQGAGDTQYF
CDR3 DNA: TGTGCCATCAGTGGCGGACAGGGGGCAGGGGATACGCAGTATTTT
J gene: TRBJ2-3
clone size: -
V gene: TRBV10-3
D gene: TRBD1

CDR3 protein: CASSPGGLAGNEQFF
CDR3 DNA: TGTGCCAGCAGTCCGGGAGGGCTAGCTGGCAATGAGCAGTTCTTC
J gene: TRBJ2-1
clone size: -
V gene: TRBV12-3/TRBV12-4
D gene: TRBD2

CDR3 protein: CASRAGTTSTDTQYF
CDR3 DNA: TGTGCCAGCAGGGCCGGGACCACTAGCACAGATACGCAGTATTTT
J gene: TRBJ2-3
clone size: -
V gene: TRBV27
D gene: -

CDR3 protein: CASSLARAEQFF
CDR3 DNA: TGCGCCAGCAGCTTGGCTCGGGCTGAGCAGTTCTTC
J gene: TRBJ2-1
clone size: -
V gene: TRBV5-1
D gene: -

CDR3 protein: CASSLAGGPGTDTQYF
CDR3 DNA: TGTGCCAGCAGCTTGGCGGGAGGGCCGGGCACAGATACGCAGTATTTT
J gene: TRBJ2-3
clone size: once
V gene: TRBV5-6
D gene: TRBD2

CDR3 protein: CASSQWWEASYNEQYF
CDR3 DNA: TGTGCCAGCAGCCAATGGTGGGAGGCCTCCTACAATGAGCAGTACTTC
J gene: TRBJ2-7
clone size: -
V gene: TRBV14
D gene: -

CDR3 protein: CASSLGTGSGTDTQYF
CDR3 DNA: TGCGCCAGCAGCTTGGGAACAGGGTCCGGCACAGATACGCAGTATTTT
J gene: TRBJ2-3
clone size: once
V gene: TRBV5-1
D gene: -

CDR3 protein: CSARGLAGSSYNEQFF
CDR3 DNA: TGCAGTGCCCGCGGACTAGCGGGCAGCTCCTACAATGAGCAGTTCTTC
J gene: TRBJ2-1
clone size: few
V gene: TRBV20-1
D gene: TRBD2

CDR3 protein: CASSHEDEQFF
CDR3 DNA: TGTGCCAGCAGCCACGAGGATGAGCAGTTCTTC
J gene: TRBJ2-1
clone size: few
V gene: TRBV7-2
D gene: -

CDR3 protein: CASGEGRREQFF
CDR3 DNA: TGTGCCTCCGGTGAGGGACGAAGGGAGCAGTTCTTC
J gene: TRBJ2-1
clone size: -
V gene: TRBV30
D gene: -

CDR3 protein: CASSPQGIRSYNEQFF
CDR3 DNA: TGTGCCAGCAGCCCACAGGGCATTCGCTCCTACAATGAGCAGTTCTTC
J gene: TRBJ2-1
clone size: many
V gene: TRBV11-2
D gene: -

CDR3 protein: CASSLVSTKKQFF
CDR3 DNA: TGTGCCAGCAGCTTAGTTAGCACCAAAAAGCAGTTCTTC
J gene: TRBJ2-1
clone size: -
V gene: TRBV7-8
D gene: -

CDR3 protein: CSARGLTSPEQYF
CDR3 DNA: TGCAGTGCTAGAGGGTTAACTAGCCCCGAGCAGTACTTC
J gene: TRBJ2-7
clone size: -
V gene: TRBV20-1
D gene: -

CDR3 protein: CTSSYQRTGGRRSNEQFF
CDR3 DNA: TGTACCAGCAGTTACCAAAGGACAGGGGGCCGTAGGAGCAATGAGCAGTTCTTC
J gene: TRBJ2-1
clone size: -
V gene: TRBV6-2/TRBV6-3
D gene: TRBD1

CDR3 protein: CASSQVVSRGLETQYF
CDR3 DNA: TGCGCCAGCAGCCAAGTTGTAAGCAGGGGCTTAGAGACCCAGTACTTC
J gene: TRBJ2-5
clone size: -
V gene: TRBV4-1
D gene: -

CDR3 protein: CASSLALDTLREQYF
CDR3 DNA: TGTGCCAGCAGCTTAGCGTTGGACACCCTTCGGGAGCAGTACTTC
J gene: TRBJ2-7
clone size: few
V gene: TRBV7-9
D gene: -

CDR3 protein: CAASRPRQGGGNEQFF
CDR3 DNA: TGTGCCGCCAGCAGACCACGGCAGGGCGGGGGCAATGAGCAGTTCTTC
J gene: TRBJ2-1
clone size: -
V gene: TRBV15
D gene: TRBD2

CDR3 protein: CASRIRGHTEAFF
CDR3 DNA: TGTGCCAGCAGAATACGGGGACACACTGAAGCTTTCTTT
J gene: TRBJ1-1
clone size: -
V gene: TRBV6-1
D gene: -

CDR3 protein: CASSPRRVGSYEQYF
CDR3 DNA: TGTGCCAGCAGCCCACGAAGGGTAGGGTCCTACGAGCAGTACTTC
J gene: TRBJ2-7
clone size: -
V gene: TRBV3-1
D gene: -

CDR3 protein: CASSEREREANTGELFF
CDR3 DNA: TGTGCCAGCAGTGAGCGGGAGCGGGAAGCGAACACCGGGGAGCTGTTTTTT
J gene: TRBJ2-2
clone size: -
V gene: TRBV25-1
D gene: TRBD2

CDR3 protein: CASSQDGNINIQYF
CDR3 DNA: TGTGCCAGCAGCCAAGACGGGAACATAAACATTCAGTACTTC
J gene: TRBJ2-4
clone size: -
V gene: TRBV3-1
D gene: -

CDR3 protein: CASSKGGGARKSPLHF
CDR3 DNA: TGTGCCAGCAGCAAAGGGGGGGGGGCGAGGAAGTCACCCCTCCACTTT
J gene: TRBJ1-6
clone size: -
V gene: TRBV21-1
D gene: -

CDR3 protein: CASSAPGLYNEQFF
CDR3 DNA: TGTGCCAGCAGCGCCCCGGGGTTATACAATGAGCAGTTCTTC
J gene: TRBJ2-1
clone size: few
V gene: TRBV9
D gene: -

CDR3 protein: CASSLNRMEAGYTF
CDR3 DNA: TGTGCCAGCAGCTTAAACCGAATGGAGGCTGGCTACACCTTC
J gene: TRBJ1-2
clone size: -
V gene: TRBV7-8
D gene: -

CDR3 protein: CASSLRAGSNEQFF
CDR3 DNA: TGTGCCAGCAGTTTAAGGGCAGGAAGCAATGAGCAGTTCTTC
J gene: TRBJ2-1
clone size: -
V gene: TRBV12-3/TRBV12-4
D gene: -

CDR3 protein: CASSRNRGTSVEQYF
CDR3 DNA: TGTGCCAGCAGCCGCAACAGGGGGACGTCAGTCGAGCAGTACTTC
J gene: TRBJ2-7
clone size: -
V gene: TRBV4-2
D gene: TRBD1

CDR3 protein: CSVGPSGGDYGYTF
CDR3 DNA: TGCAGCGTTGGGCCCTCGGGGGGGGACTATGGCTACACCTTC
J gene: TRBJ1-2
clone size: -
V gene: TRBV29-1
D gene: -

CDR3 protein: CSARDVAGINEQFF
CDR3 DNA: TGCAGTGCTAGAGATGTCGCGGGGATCAATGAGCAGTTCTTC
J gene: TRBJ2-1
clone size: few
V gene: TRBV20-1
D gene: -

CDR3 protein: CAIRRAGGEDTQYF
CDR3 DNA: TGTGCCATCAGACGAGCGGGAGGGGAAGATACGCAGTATTTT
J gene: TRBJ2-3
clone size: few
V gene: TRBV10-3
D gene: TRBD2

CDR3 protein: CATGNSGRYEQYF
CDR3 DNA: TGTGCCACCGGTAATAGCGGGAGGTACGAGCAGTACTTC
J gene: TRBJ2-7
clone size: few
V gene: TRBV24-1
D gene: TRBD2

CDR3 protein: CASSLPRGGVQETQYF
CDR3 DNA: TGCGCCAGCAGCTTGCCTAGGGGAGGGGTCCAAGAGACCCAGTACTTC
J gene: TRBJ2-5
clone size: few
V gene: TRBV5-1
D gene: TRBD2

CDR3 protein: CASRPGRIAYEQYF
CDR3 DNA: TGTGCCAGCAGACCAGGACGAATTGCCTACGAGCAGTACTTC
J gene: TRBJ2-7
clone size: -
V gene: TRBV27
D gene: -

CDR3 protein: CASSRGGNADEQYF
CDR3 DNA: TGTGCCAGCTCGAGGGGCGGGAATGCTGACGAGCAGTACTTC
J gene: TRBJ2-7
clone size: once
V gene: TRBV18
D gene: -

CDR3 protein: CASSEGVVEQYF
CDR3 DNA: TGTGCCAGCAGTGAAGGGGTGGTCGAGCAGTACTTC
J gene: TRBJ2-7
clone size: -
V gene: TRBV2
D gene: -

CDR3 protein: CASSFQGGGQPQHF
CDR3 DNA: TGTGCCAGCAGTTTTCAGGGGGGAGGACAGCCCCAGCATTTT
J gene: TRBJ1-5
clone size: once
V gene: TRBV12-3/TRBV12-4
D gene: TRBD1

CDR3 protein: CASSYQGAGEQFF
CDR3 DNA: TGTGCCAGCAGTTACCAGGGGGCGGGTGAGCAGTTCTTC
J gene: TRBJ2-1
clone size: -
V gene: TRBV6-6
D gene: TRBD1

CDR3 protein: CASSFTQGPKNIQYF
CDR3 DNA: TGTGCCAGCAGTTTTACACAGGGACCCAAAAACATTCAGTACTTC
J gene: TRBJ2-4
clone size: -
V gene: TRBV6-5
D gene: -

CDR3 protein: CAIRMGRAGSETQYF
CDR3 DNA: TGTGCCATCAGGATGGGACGAGCGGGTTCAGAGACCCAGTACTTC
J gene: TRBJ2-5
clone size: many
V gene: TRBV10-3
D gene: -

CDR3 protein: CASSEYEGIRETQYF
CDR3 DNA: TGTGCCAGCAGTGAATATGAGGGGATTCGGGAGACCCAGTACTTC
J gene: TRBJ2-5
clone size: -
V gene: TRBV25-1
D gene: -

CDR3 protein: CSAVSGQETQYF
CDR3 DNA: TGCAGTGCTGTCTCAGGCCAAGAGACCCAGTACTTC
J gene: TRBJ2-5
clone size: -
V gene: TRBV20-1
D gene: -

CDR3 protein: CASGGEGLAVSTDTQYF
CDR3 DNA: TGCGCCAGCGGCGGAGAAGGACTAGCGGTGTCCACAGATACGCAGTATTTT
J gene: TRBJ2-3
clone size: -
V gene: TRBV5-1
D gene: TRBD2

CDR3 protein: CAISSSGLEETQYF
CDR3 DNA: TGTGCCATCAGTAGTTCAGGGCTGGAGGAGACCCAGTACTTC
J gene: TRBJ2-5
clone size: -
V gene: TRBV10-3
D gene: -

CDR3 protein: CASSLTRRAPNEQFF
CDR3 DNA: TGTGCCAGCAGTTTGACTAGGCGAGCTCCCAATGAGCAGTTCTTC
J gene: TRBJ2-1
clone size: -
V gene: TRBV6-5
D gene: -

CDR3 protein: CATSSKPGLAGREEQYF
CDR3 DNA: TGTGCCACCAGCTCTAAACCAGGACTAGCGGGACGAGAGGAGCAGTACTTC
J gene: TRBJ2-7
clone size: -
V gene: TRBV15
D gene: TRBD2

CDR3 protein: CASSGSTGGYEQYF
CDR3 DNA: TGTGCCAGCAGCGGTTCGACAGGGGGCTACGAGCAGTACTTC
J gene: TRBJ2-7
clone size: few
V gene: TRBV9
D gene: TRBD1

CDR3 protein: CASSDGNREGSYEQYF
CDR3 DNA: TGTGCCAGCAGTGATGGGAACAGGGAGGGCTCCTACGAGCAGTACTTC
J gene: TRBJ2-7
clone size: once
V gene: TRBV2
D gene: -

CDR3 protein: CASSANTHTQPQHF
CDR3 DNA: TGTGCCAGCAGTGCGAACACTCACACTCAGCCCCAGCATTTT
J gene: TRBJ1-5
clone size: once
V gene: TRBV12-3/TRBV12-4
D gene: -